Detailed here is one TCR beta chain. Its target is unknown. The data were taken from a study of cytomegalovirus exposure and HLA in healthy donors. Study conclusions and caveats: High sensitivity and specificity were reportedly achieved when the classifier diagnosed cytomegalovirus status. Exclusion as indistinguishable affected some V segments, including TRBV6-2 and TRBV6-3. Rates of TCR association differed by HLA locus in a later analysis, with DRB1 highest and HLA-C lowest. Most likely, a cluster of highly shared sequence variants arose as a sequencing artifact.

PCR amplification relied on 60 Vbeta primers (plus 13 Jbeta primers). Sequencing was performed with immunoSEQ multiplex PCR; in TCRdb, only in-frame clones are kept and a portion is missing. The table shows approximately 280,000 clones, with about 90% occurring only once. Germline CDR1 SGDLS, CDR2 YYNGEE. The CDR3 has 14 amino acids. Trimming cost V 0 bases and J 8 bases, with 14 bases left between them. Sequenced input: PBMCs. The V gene is TRBV9, the J gene TRBJ1-2; D is perhaps TRBD1 (5 bases). This receptor was obtained from a woman between 18 and 29 years old in good health and CMV-seronegative. DNA of the CDR3: TGTGCCAGCAGCGTAGGTTCAGGGATGGGAGGCTACACCTTC. It specifies CASSVGSGMGGYTF.